The 7 T cell receptor beta chains below come from one sample, sequenced in a study of blood T cell repertoires in COVID-19. Clones were read by immunoSEQ multiplex PCR, and TCRdb kept only the in-frame ones, dropping some. This sample has approximately 190,000 clones, with roughly four fifths found just once. Sequencing was done on a sample of peripheral blood. The receptors were sampled from a middle-aged woman with acute or convalescent COVID-19.

This chain connects TRBV6-4 to TRBJ2-3, with a weak D call TRBD2 (6 bases). The CDR3 totals 15 residues. Trimming took 4 bases from V and 0 from J, leaving 11 bases between them. Germline CDR1 MRHNA, CDR2 SNTAGT. The CDR3 region has the DNA TGTGCCAGCAGTGTGGCCGGGAGAAGCACAGATACGCAGTATTTT. This codes for CASSVAGRSTDTQYF.

The rearrangement joins TRBV28 to TRBJ1-6; D gene uncertain. The V gene lost 2 bases and the J gene lost 9 bases, with 5 bases spanning the gap. Germline V CDR1 and CDR2: MDHEN, SYDVKM. The CDR3 contains 12 residues. The CDR3 here is CASSLVRSPLHF. CDR3 bases: TGTGCCAGCAGTTTAGTCCGTTCACCCCTCCACTTT.

This clone was found once. The chain combines TRBV6-5 with TRBJ2-2, with D possibly matching TRBD1 (7 bases). The CDR3 sequence is 14 residues long. CDR1 is MNHEY, CDR2 SVGAGI, per germline. Trimming left V 6 bases short and J 5 bases short, with 13 bases between. CDR3 residues: CASSPQGRTGELFF. The CDR3 region has the DNA TGTGCCAGCAGCCCACAGGGGAGGACCGGGGAGCTGTTTTTT.

The chain is built from TRBV19 and TRBJ1-1; 8 bases agree with TRBD1. Germline V gene sequence: CDR1 LNHDA, CDR2 SQIVND (reference sequence). The CDR3 has 11 residues. Unmatched junction bases numbered 4, after V lost 10 bases and J lost 6 bases. CDR3 DNA sequence: TGTGCCACACGGACAGGGCCTGAAGCTTTCTTT. Its translation: CATRTGPEAFF.

This chain links TRBV7-9 with TRBJ2-2, with TRBD2 matching over 7 bases. With 5 bases clipped from V and 2 bases from J, the junction kept 11 bases outside the gene matches. CDR3 size: 17 residues. CDR1 and CDR2 (germline): SEHNR, FQNEAQ (reference sequence). CDR3 sequence reads: CASSTSRGGANTGELFF. The DNA of the CDR3 is TGTGCCAGCAGCACATCTCGCGGGGGAGCTAACACCGGGGAGCTGTTTTTT.

CDR3 sequence: CASSYSTWGEDTQYF. The CDR3 DNA follows: TGTGCCAGCAGTTACTCGACGTGGGGGGAAGATACGCAGTATTTT. The rearrangement uses TRBV6-5 and TRBJ2-3; D is perhaps TRBD2 (6 bases). V dropped 0 bases and J dropped 5 bases, with 12 bases sitting between them. This CDR3 contains 15 residues. Germline V CDR1 and CDR2: MNHEY, SVGAGI.

The V gene is TRBV19, the J gene TRBJ1-3; D is perhaps TRBD1 (5 bases). The CDR3 has 14 amino acids. Trimming cost V 4 bases and J 1 base, with 8 bases left between them. CDR1 LNHDA and CDR2 SQIVND come from the germline V gene (reference sequence). The CDR3 is CASSTQGSGNTIYF. CDR3 bases: TGTGCCAGTAGTACGCAGGGATCTGGAAACACCATATATTTT.